Presented here are 17 T cell receptor beta chains from one specimen sequenced in a study of neurological immune-mediated disorders. TCRdb re-derived calls from the 5' RACE reads in MiXCR, one entry per CDR3 protein. The top ten clones hold 10% to 15% of a sample with 20,000 to 30,000 distinct CDR3 sequences, 13% of them seen once. The sequenced material came from PBMCs. The source of these receptors is a woman aged 55-70 years with HTLV-1-associated myelopathy (HAM/TSP).

Ten or more counts support this clonotype. DNA of the CDR3: TGTGCCAGCAGCCCGAATCAGGGGCCCACTGAAGCTTTCTTT. Amino acid sequence: CASSPNQGPTEAFF. This rearrangement joins TRBV7-2 to TRBJ1-1; weak D call: TRBD1 (6 bases). The germline CDR1 and CDR2 sequences are SGHTA and FQGNSA. The CDR3 consists of 14 residues. The ends were cut back, 5 bases at V and 4 bases at J, with 14 bases in the middle.

This clonotype appeared many times. The chain carries TRBV20-1 and TRBJ1-5; 12 bases agree with TRBD1. The V gene's germline CDR1 is DFQATT and CDR2 SNEGSKA (reference sequence). J gave up 3 bases and V 5 bases, and 8 bases lay outside the gene matches. This CDR3 has 16 residues. CDR3 coding DNA: TGCAGTGCTCGCCCCGGGACAGGGGGCGCCAATCAGCCCCAGCATTTT. Protein sequence: CSARPGTGGANQPQHF.

By sample fraction, this clonotype is medium-sized. The chain couples TRBV11-2 to TRBJ2-2, with 7 bases matching TRBD1. The CDR3 loop spans 16 amino acids. Per germline, CDR1 SGHAT and CDR2 FQNNGV. J lost 6 bases, V lost 3 bases, and 10 bases had no gene match. CDR3 coding DNA: TGTGCCAGCAGCTTGTTTTCGAGACAGGGTTCCGGGGAGCTGTTTTTT. Translating gives CASSLFSRQGSGELFF.

This clonotype was observed many times. V gene TRBV20-1 combines with J gene TRBJ2-7, with TRBD2 matching 11 bases. The J segment lost 0 bases and the V segment lost 1 base, leaving 20 bases of the junction unmatched. CDR3 length: 21 amino acids. The germline V gene encodes CDR1 DFQATT and CDR2 SNEGSKA (reference sequence). In DNA form, the CDR3 reads TGCAGTGCTAGAGTGGCGGGGTCGCTAGCGGGGGGCCATTTCCCCTCCTACGAGCAGTACTTC. Its protein product is CSARVAGSLAGGHFPSYEQYF.

This clonotype was observed at least ten times. V and J are TRBV5-1 and TRBJ2-3, with D uncertain. Germline-derived CDR1 and CDR2 are SGHRS and YFSETQ. The CDR3 has 17 residues. Trimming left V 4 bases short and J 0 bases short, with 18 bases between. The DNA for the CDR3 is TGCGCCAGCAGCCCTTGGCCCACGGGTCCTAGCACAGATACGCAGTATTTT. As protein: CASSPWPTGPSTDTQYF.

This clonotype was seen at least ten times. Germline and junction disagree at one end, which may indicate a read error. The rearrangement links TRBV28 to TRBJ1-5; D is ambiguous. The CDR3 totals 12 residues. Germline assignment: CDR1 MDHEN and CDR2 SYDVKM. The DNA of the CDR3 is TGTGCCAGCAGTTTAAGGAATCGGCCCCAGCATTTT. It translates to CASSLRNRPQHF.

This clonotype was seen ten or more times. Just one base apart from a much larger clone, this may be a read error. This rearrangement joins TRBV20-1 to TRBJ2-1, with TRBD1 matching over 7 bases. There are 15 residues in the CDR3. V was clipped by 3 bases and J by 2 bases; unmatched bases: 7. Germline V lookup: CDR1 DFQATT, CDR2 SNEGSKA (reference sequence). Here the CDR3 DNA reads TGCAGTGCTAGGGCTGACAGGGTAGCCTACAATGAGCAGTTCTTC. It encodes CSARADRVAYNEQFF.

This clonotype is medium-sized in the sample. J is TRBJ1-4 and V is TRBV4-2; 7 bases line up with TRBD1. Germline V gene sequence: CDR1 LGHNA, CDR2 YNFKEQ. The CDR3 is 15 amino acids. Trimming removed 0 bases from V and 4 bases from J; junction bases left unmatched: 2. CDR3 DNA sequence: TGTGCCAGCAGCCAAGACCACAGGGGTAATGAAAAACTGTTTTTT. Amino acids: CASSQDHRGNEKLFF.

This clonotype was found many times. The CDR3 nucleotides are TGCAGTGTTTGGGACGTTGCGCTGAACACTGAAGCTTTCTTT. This sequence encodes CSVWDVALNTEAFF. The chain is built from TRBV20-1 and TRBJ1-1, with D perhaps TRBD1 (5 bases). Trimming left V 7 bases short and J 0 bases short, with 15 bases between. The germline gives CDR1 DFQATT, CDR2 SNEGSKA (reference sequence). This CDR3 has 14 amino acids.

This clonotype was counted at least ten times. The gene calls are TRBV29-1 and TRBJ2-7; a possible D gene is TRBD2 (6 bases). The CDR3 has 13 residues. Per the germline V gene, CDR1 is SQVTM and CDR2 is ANQGSEA. The V end lost 5 bases, the J end lost 2 bases, and 13 bases lay between the germline ends. The CDR3 DNA is TGCAGCGTTTGTTTAGGGGAGGCCTACGAGCAGTACTTC. It yields the protein CSVCLGEAYEQYF.

This clonotype occurred many times. This rearrangement joins TRBV20-1 to TRBJ2-7, with D maybe TRBD1 (5 bases). Germline lookup yields CDR1 DFQATT and CDR2 SNEGSKA (reference sequence). V lost 1 base to trimming and J lost 5 bases, with 15 bases between them. The CDR3 spans 14 residues. The CDR3 reads CSARGPGFKDEQYF. CDR3 coding DNA: TGCAGTGCTAGAGGGCCAGGGTTTAAGGACGAGCAGTACTTC.

This clonotype was seen at least ten times. J is TRBJ2-7 and V is TRBV5-6; D might be TRBD2 (5 bases). V gave up 2 bases and J gave up 6 bases, with 9 bases separating them. Germline lookup yields CDR1 SGHDT and CDR2 YYEEEE. The CDR3 contains 12 residues. The CDR3 region has the DNA TGTGCCAGCAGCTTCGGGGTTTTCGAGCAGTACTTC. It encodes CASSFGVFEQYF.

J is TRBJ1-2 and V is TRBV29-1; 7 bases align to TRBD1. CDR1 SQVTM and CDR2 ANQGSEA come from the germline V gene. The CDR3 runs 12 residues. J lost 4 bases, V lost 5 bases, and 4 bases had no gene match. The CDR3: CSVLGQTYGYTF. For the CDR3, the DNA is TGCAGCGTTCTGGGACAGACCTATGGCTACACCTTC.

This clonotype was observed a few times. This chain links TRBV12-5 with TRBJ2-7; D not certain. Looked up from germline, CDR1 is LGHNT and CDR2 is FRNRAP. V was shortened by 3 bases and J by 2 bases, with 2 bases between the two germline ends. This CDR3 comprises 11 residues. Written as DNA, the CDR3 is TGTGCTAGTGGTTTTGCCTACGAGCAGTACTTC. It yields the protein CASGFAYEQYF.

The table lists this clonotype with many counts. The chain links TRBV12-3 or TRBV12-4 to TRBJ2-1, with unresolved D. The CDR3 runs 14 residues. Trimming took 4 bases from V and 0 from J, leaving 7 bases between them. This chain's CDR3 is CASSSPSSYNEQFF. CDR3 bases: TGTGCCAGCAGTTCCCCTAGCTCCTACAATGAGCAGTTCTTC.

This clonotype has at least ten counts. The J gene is TRBJ2-7, the V gene TRBV5-1; D perhaps matches TRBD2 (6 bases). The CDR3 has 15 amino acids. V was pared by 0 bases and J by 2 bases, with 12 bases between. Germline-derived CDR1 and CDR2 are SGHRS and YFSETQ. CDR3 amino acids: CASSLGASATYEQYF. In DNA form, the CDR3 reads TGCGCCAGCAGCTTGGGTGCTAGCGCAACCTACGAGCAGTACTTC.

This clonotype appeared many times. The DNA for the CDR3 is TGCGCCAGCAGCTTGGTAGCGGGAAGCTCCTACGAGCAGTACTTC. Protein sequence: CASSLVAGSSYEQYF. The J gene is TRBJ2-7, the V gene TRBV5-1; 8 positions match TRBD2. Germline CDR1 reads SGHRS; CDR2 reads YFSETQ. This CDR3 contains 15 residues. The trim removed 0 bases at V and 0 bases at J, leaving 2 bases unmatched.